This TCR beta chain came from a study of CD8+ T cells in alopecia areata. Worth noting for this clone: Its antigen is not identified. Mismatch with germline at one junction end may stem from a read error.

Study-wide points: Sequences from scalp samples also cover resident alphabeta T cells of normal skin. Lesional scalp, notably in alopecia totalis/universalis, had clonality above that of normal scalp.

The CDR3 sequence is 12 residues long. In germline, CDR1 is SGHVS, CDR2 FQNEAQ. Once RNA had been extracted, it was reverse transcribed into cDNA to act as the sequencing template. Only in-frame clones appear in the TCRdb table, and some are missing; sequencing was by immunoSEQ multiplex PCR. The table has some 110,000 clones, roughly 69% seen once; the top ten hold around 3%. The sequence was collected from a human donor in good health. The J gene is TRBJ1-2, the V gene TRBV7-8; D perhaps matches TRBD1 (5 bases). The sequencing input was CD4+ T cells sorted from blood. DNA of the CDR3: TGTGCCAGCAGCCTCCGGGACTATGGCCACACCTTC. This translates into CASSLRDYGHTF.